What follows are 20 T cell receptor beta chains derived from one specimen sequenced in a study of cytomegalovirus exposure and HLA in healthy donors. 60 Vbeta and 13 Jbeta primers were used in PCR. The table came from immunoSEQ multiplex PCR; TCRdb's copy has only in-frame clones and leaves some out. Of 190,000 or so clones listed, 79% are singletons. The sample taken for sequencing was PBMCs. Source of these receptors: a girl aged 5 to 17 in good health and CMV-seropositive.

The chain couples TRBV6-6 to TRBJ1-1, with 7 bases lining up with TRBD1. V gave up 6 bases and J gave up 3 bases; unmatched junction bases: 10. Germline V gives CDR1 MNHNY, CDR2 SVGAGI (reference sequence). This CDR3 is built from 15 residues. The CDR3 reads CASRFDRVGDTEAFF. CDR3 coding DNA: TGTGCCAGCAGATTCGACAGGGTAGGGGACACTGAAGCTTTCTTT.

The chain links TRBV19 to TRBJ1-1; a possible D gene is TRBD1 (6 bases). The V gene's germline CDR1 is LNHDA and CDR2 SQIVND (reference sequence). V lost 5 bases to trimming and J lost 0 bases, with 13 bases between them. The CDR3 is 15 amino acids. The CDR3 loop reads CASSLNRGMNTEAFF. In nucleotides, the CDR3 is TGTGCCAGTAGTCTTAATAGGGGGATGAACACTGAAGCTTTCTTT.

The rearrangement joins TRBV15 to TRBJ1-6; 7 nucleotides align to TRBD1. CDR3 length: 15 amino acids. V shed 3 bases, J shed 8 bases, and the junction held 7 bases outside the gene matches. Germline V gives CDR1 LNHNV, CDR2 YYDKDF (reference sequence). The CDR3 protein is CATSRGLTGYSPLHF. For the CDR3, the DNA is TGTGCCACCAGCAGGGGCCTGACAGGGTATTCACCCCTCCACTTT.

This rearrangement joins TRBV7-8 to TRBJ1-2, with 8 bases lining up with TRBD1. CDR3 size: 14 residues. After removal of 1 base from V and 7 bases from J, the junction contained 5 bases not matched to a gene. Germline CDR1 reads SGHVS; CDR2 reads FQNEAQ. The CDR3 DNA follows: TGTGCCAGCAGCTTAGTTCAGGGGGCAGGTGGCTACACCTTC. Translated: CASSLVQGAGGYTF.

The gene calls are TRBV14 and TRBJ2-3, with 9 bases aligning to TRBD2. Germline values: CDR1 SGHDN, CDR2 FVKESK. With 3 bases clipped from V and 1 base from J, the junction kept 2 bases outside the gene matches. This CDR3 contains 15 residues. This CDR3 is CASSQLAGGTDTQYF. CDR3 nucleotide sequence: TGTGCCAGCAGCCAGTTAGCGGGGGGCACAGATACGCAGTATTTT.

The chain employs TRBV5-8 and TRBJ2-3; 10 bases agree with TRBD1. After removal of 10 bases from V and 4 bases from J, the junction contained 9 bases not matched to a gene. The CDR3 is 14 residues long. Germline lookup yields CDR1 SGHTS and CDR2 YDEGEE. CDR3 protein: CACRRQGAPDTQYF. CDR3 sequence (DNA): TGTGCCTGCCGGAGACAGGGGGCCCCAGATACGCAGTATTTT.

The chain is built from TRBV29-1 and TRBJ2-1; tentatively, D is TRBD2 (6 bases). The V and J ends lost 5 bases and 8 bases respectively, with 13 bases between them. The CDR3 consists of 12 residues. Germline lookup yields CDR1 SQVTM and CDR2 ANQGSEA. The chain's CDR3 is CSVRGGGDEQFF. In nucleotides, the CDR3 is TGCAGCGTTCGGGGTGGCGGGGATGAGCAGTTCTTC.

This rearrangement joins TRBV19 to TRBJ1-5; 8 nucleotides align to TRBD1. V lost 5 bases and J lost 7; bases outside the gene matches: 4. The CDR3 has 13 amino acids. Germline V gene lookup returns CDR1 LNHDA and CDR2 SQIVND (reference sequence). The chain's CDR3 is CASSGTGGQPQHF. CDR3 sequence (DNA): TGTGCCAGTAGTGGGACAGGAGGACAGCCCCAGCATTTT.

The chain employs TRBV6-5 and TRBJ1-2; TRBD1 is a possible D gene (5 bases). There are 13 residues in the CDR3. Looked up from germline, CDR1 is MNHEY and CDR2 is SVGAGI. The V gene lost 6 bases and the J gene lost 6 bases, with 14 bases spanning the gap. This chain's CDR3 is CASRAGWEDGYTF. CDR3 sequence (DNA): TGTGCCAGCAGGGCAGGGTGGGAGGATGGCTACACCTTC.

V usage is TRBV2 and J usage is TRBJ1-2; 7 bases fit TRBD1. V shed 7 bases and J 5 bases; nucleotides not matched to a gene: 13. There are 15 residues in the CDR3. Germline loops: CDR1 SNHLY, CDR2 FYNNEI. CDR3 protein: CASNEDGGQPYGYTF. CDR3 sequence (DNA): TGTGCCAGCAACGAAGACGGGGGACAGCCGTATGGCTACACCTTC.

The rearrangement uses TRBV5-1 and TRBJ2-2; TRBD2 matches 9 bases. CDR3 length: 19 residues. The J segment lost 4 bases and the V segment lost 3 bases, leaving 16 bases of the junction unmatched. Germline lookup yields CDR1 SGHRS and CDR2 YFSETQ. The CDR3 sequence is CASSSPAGRGGLSTGELFF. Written as DNA, the CDR3 is TGCGCCAGCAGCTCCCCGGCGGGGCGGGGGGGCCTAAGCACCGGGGAGCTGTTTTTT. Using reference TRBV5-1 and TRBJ2-2 for the parts outside the CDR3, the full variable domain is KAGVTQTPRYLIKTRGQQVTLSCSPISGHRSVSWYQQTPGQGLQFLFEYFSETQRNKGNFPGRFSGRQFSNSRSEMNVSTLELGDSALYLCASSSPAGRGGLSTGELFFGEGSRLTVL.

The chain carries TRBV5-1 and TRBJ2-7, with TRBD1 identical over 9 bases. This CDR3 spans 14 amino acids. Germline V lookup: CDR1 SGHRS, CDR2 YFSETQ. Germline trimming cut 3 bases from V and 4 bases from J; bases unmatched to any gene: 5. CDR3 coding DNA: TGCGCCAGCAGCTATGGAGGACAGGGGTACGAGCAGTACTTC. Translating gives CASSYGGQGYEQYF. Full variable domain (outside the CDR3, taken from reference TRBV5-1 and TRBJ2-7): KAGVTQTPRYLIKTRGQQVTLSCSPISGHRSVSWYQQTPGQGLQFLFEYFSETQRNKGNFPGRFSGRQFSNSRSEMNVSTLELGDSALYLCASSYGGQGYEQYFGPGTRLTVT.

CDR3 in amino acids: CASRSRGTYGYTF. CDR3 nucleotide sequence: TGTGCCAGCAGGTCCAGGGGGACTTATGGCTACACCTTC. The chain joins TRBV27 to TRBJ1-2; 7 nucleotides align to TRBD1. The trim removed 6 bases at V and 5 bases at J, leaving 6 bases unmatched. CDR1 and CDR2 (germline): MNHEY, SMNVEV (reference sequence). The CDR3 sequence is 13 residues long.

This clone appeared a few times. The CDR3 loop is CASSFLGRVVSTDTQYF. The DNA for the CDR3 is TGTGCCAGCAGCTTTCTCGGCAGGGTGGTTTCCACAGATACGCAGTATTTT. The chain is built from TRBV5-5 and TRBJ2-3; the D gene is possibly TRBD1 (5 bases). V shed 2 bases and J shed 2 bases, with 18 bases lying between them. The V gene's germline CDR1 is SGHKS and CDR2 YYEKEE (reference sequence). CDR3 length equals 17 residues.

This chain connects TRBV7-6 to TRBJ2-3; 11 bases line up with TRBD2. Losses at the gene ends were 5 bases for V and 0 bases for J; bases not matched to a gene: 4. Germline V gene data show CDR1 as SGHVS and CDR2 as FNYEAQ. CDR3 length equals 16 residues. The CDR3 DNA follows: TGTGCCAGCAGCGTAGGGACTAGCGGTAGCACAGATACGCAGTATTTT. This codes for CASSVGTSGSTDTQYF.

The chain combines TRBV7-2 with TRBJ2-2, with 7 bases identical to TRBD1. The CDR3 is 14 residues long. CDR1 is SGHTA, CDR2 FQGNSA, per germline. The J segment lost 4 bases and the V segment lost 4 bases, leaving 3 bases of the junction unmatched. The CDR3 sequence is CASSSYRGTGELFF. As DNA, the CDR3 is TGTGCCAGCAGCTCGTACAGGGGCACCGGGGAGCTGTTTTTT.

The CDR3 protein is CASRKSGVGDTQYF. CDR3 bases: TGTGCCAGCAGGAAAAGCGGGGTTGGGGATACGCAGTATTTT. The chain employs TRBV4-2 and TRBJ2-3; 7 nucleotides match TRBD2. CDR3 length equals 14 residues. The trim removed 6 bases at V and 6 bases at J, leaving 9 bases unmatched. Germline loops: CDR1 LGHNA, CDR2 YNFKEQ.

The chain links TRBV5-1 to TRBJ1-2; D gene unclear. Trimming took 3 bases from V and 2 from J, leaving 8 bases between them. The CDR3 loop spans 13 amino acids. Germline V gene data show CDR1 as SGHRS and CDR2 as YFSETQ. In DNA, the CDR3 is TGCGCCAGCAGCTCATGGCAAAACTATGGCTACACCTTC. Translating gives CASSSWQNYGYTF.

This sequence joins TRBV6-1 and TRBJ1-1, with D unresolved. V lost 1 base to trimming and J lost 9 bases, with 12 bases between them. The CDR3 runs to 13 residues. Germline V CDR1 and CDR2: MNHNS, SASEGT. CDR3 residues: CASSEGVGRKAFF. The CDR3 coding sequence is TGTGCCAGCAGTGAAGGGGTGGGCAGGAAAGCTTTCTTT.

The CDR3 coding sequence is TGCGCCAGCAGCTTGGGAGCGGGAGATACGCAGTATTTT. This encodes CASSLGAGDTQYF. The chain is built from TRBV5-1 and TRBJ2-3, with a tentative D call TRBD2 (6 bases). Germline V gene sequence: CDR1 SGHRS, CDR2 YFSETQ. Between the trimmed V and J ends, which lost 0 bases and 5 bases, there was a span of 7 bases. This CDR3 spans 13 amino acids.